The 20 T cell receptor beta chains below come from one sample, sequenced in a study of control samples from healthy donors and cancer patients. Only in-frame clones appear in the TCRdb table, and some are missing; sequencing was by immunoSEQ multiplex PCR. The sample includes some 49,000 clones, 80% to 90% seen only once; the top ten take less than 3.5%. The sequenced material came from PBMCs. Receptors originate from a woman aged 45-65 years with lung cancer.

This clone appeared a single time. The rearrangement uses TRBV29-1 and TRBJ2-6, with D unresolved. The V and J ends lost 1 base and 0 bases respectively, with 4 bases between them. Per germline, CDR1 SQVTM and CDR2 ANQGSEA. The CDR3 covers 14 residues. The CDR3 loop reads CSVEVSSGANVLTF. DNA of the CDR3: TGCAGCGTTGAAGTGAGCTCTGGGGCCAACGTCCTGACTTTC.

The CDR3, as DNA: TGTGCCAGCAGCTTAGATAGGGGAGGGGGACGGGAGACCCAGTACTTC. Encoded protein: CASSLDRGGGRETQYF. The chain is built from TRBV11-3 and TRBJ2-5, with D possibly being TRBD2 (7 bases). Germline V CDR1 and CDR2: SGHNT, YENEEA. Trimming took off 0 bases at V and 5 bases at J, with 16 bases between the two ends. The CDR3 spans 16 residues. Complete variable domain (other parts from reference TRBV11-3 and TRBJ2-5): EAGVVQSPRYKIIEKKQPVAFWCNPISGHNTLYWYLQNLGQGPELLIRYENEEAVDDSQLPKDRFSAERLKGVDSTLKIQPAELGDSAVYLCASSLDRGGGRETQYFGPGTRLLVL.

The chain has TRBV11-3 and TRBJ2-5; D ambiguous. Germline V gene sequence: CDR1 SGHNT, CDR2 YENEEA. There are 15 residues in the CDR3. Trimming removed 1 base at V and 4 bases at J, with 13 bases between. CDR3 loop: CASSLGPAEIETQYF. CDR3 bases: TGTGCCAGCAGCTTAGGACCAGCCGAGATAGAGACCCAGTACTTC. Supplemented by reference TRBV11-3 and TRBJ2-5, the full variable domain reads EAGVVQSPRYKIIEKKQPVAFWCNPISGHNTLYWYLQNLGQGPELLIRYENEEAVDDSQLPKDRFSAERLKGVDSTLKIQPAELGDSAVYLCASSLGPAEIETQYFGPGTRLLVL.

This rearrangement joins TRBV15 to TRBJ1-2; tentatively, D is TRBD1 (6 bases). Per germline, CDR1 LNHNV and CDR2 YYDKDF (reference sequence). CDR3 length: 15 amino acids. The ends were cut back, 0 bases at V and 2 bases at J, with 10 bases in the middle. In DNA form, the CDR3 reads TGTGCCACCAGCAGAGATTTAGACAGGAACTATGGCTACACCTTC. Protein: CATSRDLDRNYGYTF. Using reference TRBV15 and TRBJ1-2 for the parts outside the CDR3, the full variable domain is DAMVIQNPRYQVTQFGKPVTLSCSQTLNHNVMYWYQQKSSQAPKLLFHYYDKDFNNEADTPDNFQSRRPNTSFCFLDIRSPGLGDTAMYLCATSRDLDRNYGYTFGSGTRLTVV.

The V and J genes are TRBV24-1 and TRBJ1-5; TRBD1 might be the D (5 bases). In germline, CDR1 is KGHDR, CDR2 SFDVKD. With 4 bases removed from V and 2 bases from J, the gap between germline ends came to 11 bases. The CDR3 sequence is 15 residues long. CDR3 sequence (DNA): TGTGCCACCAGTGAGCCCGGGGCTGGCAATCAGCCCCAGCATTTT. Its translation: CATSEPGAGNQPQHF.

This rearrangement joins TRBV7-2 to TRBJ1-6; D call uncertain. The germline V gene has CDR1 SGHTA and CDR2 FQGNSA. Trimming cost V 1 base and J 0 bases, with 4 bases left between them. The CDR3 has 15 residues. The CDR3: CASSLEVSYNSPLHF. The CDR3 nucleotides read TGTGCCAGCAGCTTAGAAGTCTCCTATAATTCACCCCTCCACTTT.

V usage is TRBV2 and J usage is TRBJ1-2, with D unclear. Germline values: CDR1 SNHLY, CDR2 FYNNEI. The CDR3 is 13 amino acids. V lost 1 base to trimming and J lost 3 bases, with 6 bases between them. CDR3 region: CASSEEGYYGYTF. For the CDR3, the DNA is TGTGCCAGCAGTGAAGAGGGATACTATGGCTACACCTTC.

In DNA, the CDR3 is TGTGCCAGCAGCTCCCTTGATACGCAGTATTTT. It encodes CASSSLDTQYF. The gene calls are TRBV7-2 and TRBJ2-3; D gene uncertain. The CDR3 extends over 11 amino acids. The V end lost 4 bases, the J end lost 6 bases, and 5 bases lay between the germline ends. Germline CDR1 is SGHTA and CDR2 is FQGNSA.

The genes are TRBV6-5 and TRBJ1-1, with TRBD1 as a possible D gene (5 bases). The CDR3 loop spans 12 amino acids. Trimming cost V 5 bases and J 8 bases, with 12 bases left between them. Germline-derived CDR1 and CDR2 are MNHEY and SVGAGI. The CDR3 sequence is CASSRTSTEAFF. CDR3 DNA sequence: TGTGCCAGCAGTCGGACATCGACCGAAGCTTTCTTT.

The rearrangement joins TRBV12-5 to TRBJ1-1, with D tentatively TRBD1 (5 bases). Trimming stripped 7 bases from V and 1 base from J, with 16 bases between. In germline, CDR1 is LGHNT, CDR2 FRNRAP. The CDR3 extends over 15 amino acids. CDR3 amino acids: CASAPLVQGNTEAFF. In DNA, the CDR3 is TGTGCTAGTGCCCCCTTGGTTCAGGGGAACACTGAAGCTTTCTTT.

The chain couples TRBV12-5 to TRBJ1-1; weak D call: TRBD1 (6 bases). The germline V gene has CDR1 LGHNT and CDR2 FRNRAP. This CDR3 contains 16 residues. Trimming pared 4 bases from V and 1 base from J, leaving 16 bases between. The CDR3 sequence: CASGSTGGKANTEAFF. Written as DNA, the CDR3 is TGTGCTAGTGGTTCCACCGGGGGCAAGGCGAACACTGAAGCTTTCTTT.

This CDR3 reads CASIGTGSSYNSPLHF. Here the CDR3 DNA reads TGTGCCAGCATCGGGACAGGGAGCTCCTATAATTCACCCCTCCACTTT. The chain joins TRBV2 to TRBJ1-6; the match to TRBD1 covers 9 bases. The CDR3 is made up of 16 amino acids. The trim removed 7 bases at V and 0 bases at J, leaving 4 bases unmatched. Germline CDR1 reads SNHLY; CDR2 reads FYNNEI.

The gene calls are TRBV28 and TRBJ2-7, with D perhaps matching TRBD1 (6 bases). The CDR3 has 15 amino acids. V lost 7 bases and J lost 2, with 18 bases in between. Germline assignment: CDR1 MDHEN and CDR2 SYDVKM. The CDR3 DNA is TGTGCCAGCACCATGGGACAAGGCTCTACCTACGAGCAGTACTTC. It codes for CASTMGQGSTYEQYF.

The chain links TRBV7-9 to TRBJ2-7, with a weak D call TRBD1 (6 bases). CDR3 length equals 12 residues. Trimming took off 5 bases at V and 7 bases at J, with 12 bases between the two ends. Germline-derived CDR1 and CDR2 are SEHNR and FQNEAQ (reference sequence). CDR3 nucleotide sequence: TGTGCCAGCAGCCTCGGGACATGGGAGCAGTACTTC. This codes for CASSLGTWEQYF.

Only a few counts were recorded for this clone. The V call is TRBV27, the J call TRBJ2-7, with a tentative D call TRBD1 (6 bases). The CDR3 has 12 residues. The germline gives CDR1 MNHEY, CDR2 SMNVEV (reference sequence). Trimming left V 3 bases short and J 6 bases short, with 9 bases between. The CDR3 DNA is TGTGCCAGCAGTTTGACAGGAGGCGAGCAGTACTTC. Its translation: CASSLTGGEQYF.

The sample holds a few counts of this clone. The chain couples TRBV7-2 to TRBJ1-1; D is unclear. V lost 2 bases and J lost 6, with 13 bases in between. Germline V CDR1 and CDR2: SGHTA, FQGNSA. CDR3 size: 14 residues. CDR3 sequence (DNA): TGTGCCAGCAGCTTAAGTCGGACTCTAGCTGAAGCTTTCTTT. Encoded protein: CASSLSRTLAEAFF.

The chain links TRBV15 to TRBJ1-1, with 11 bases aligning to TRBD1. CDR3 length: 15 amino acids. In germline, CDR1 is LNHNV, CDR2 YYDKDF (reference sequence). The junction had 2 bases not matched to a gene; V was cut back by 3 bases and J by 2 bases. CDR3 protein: CATSRDRGHNTEAFF. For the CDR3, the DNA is TGTGCCACCAGCAGGGACAGGGGGCACAACACTGAAGCTTTCTTT.

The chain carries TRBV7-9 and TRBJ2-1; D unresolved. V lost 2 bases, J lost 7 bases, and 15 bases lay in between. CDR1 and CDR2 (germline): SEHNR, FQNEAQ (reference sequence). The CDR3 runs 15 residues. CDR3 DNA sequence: TGTGCCAGCAGCTTAATGGACGGCGAATCGAATGAGCAGTTCTTC. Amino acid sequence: CASSLMDGESNEQFF.

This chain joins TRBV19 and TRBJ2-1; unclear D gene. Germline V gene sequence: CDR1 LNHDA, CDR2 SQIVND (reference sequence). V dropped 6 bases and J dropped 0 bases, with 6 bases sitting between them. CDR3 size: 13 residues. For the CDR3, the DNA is TGTGCCAGTAGCCGGGTCTCCTACAATGAGCAGTTCTTC. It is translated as CASSRVSYNEQFF. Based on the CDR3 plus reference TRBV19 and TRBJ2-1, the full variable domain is DGGITQSPKYLFRKEGQNVTLSCEQNLNHDAMYWYRQDPGQGLRLIYYSQIVNDFQKGDIAEGYSVSREKKESFPLTVTSAQKNPTAFYLCASSRVSYNEQFFGPGTRLTVL.

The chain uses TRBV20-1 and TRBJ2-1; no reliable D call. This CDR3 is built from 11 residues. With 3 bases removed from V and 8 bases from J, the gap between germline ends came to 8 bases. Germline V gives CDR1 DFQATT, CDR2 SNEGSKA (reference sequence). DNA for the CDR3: TGCAGTGCTAGGCCGTATGATGAGCAGTTCTTC. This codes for CSARPYDEQFF.